The 20 T cell receptor beta chains given below trace back to one sample, sequenced in a study of T cell responses to AZD1222 COVID-19 vaccine. Here immunoSEQ multiplex PCR was the method, and the copy in TCRdb shows in-frame clones only, minus some. Here the sample spans about 180,000 clones, 88% being singletons. This material consisted of peripheral blood, taken on day 0 of AZD1222 vaccination. These receptors all stem from an adult in good health.

With respect to this clone: One end of the junction is discordant with germline, which a read error may explain. This chain connects TRBV2 to TRBJ1-4, with 8 bases aligning to TRBD1. Germline V CDR1 and CDR2: SNHLY, FYNNEI. The CDR3 is made up of 14 amino acids. CDR3 sequence: CASRLLGQGNGADF. DNA of the CDR3: TGTGCCAGCAGACTTTTAGGACAGGGAAATGGGGCGGATTTT.

This chain uses TRBV10-3 with TRBJ1-1; no firm D call. The CDR3 totals 15 residues. CDR1 and CDR2 (germline): ENHRY, SYGVKD. V dropped 0 bases and J dropped 0 bases, with 8 bases sitting between them. The chain's CDR3 is CAISESKGLNTEAFF. CDR3 in DNA: TGTGCCATCAGTGAGTCGAAGGGATTGAACACTGAAGCTTTCTTT.

This chain connects TRBV3-1 (or the pseudogene TRBV3-2) to TRBJ1-5; the D gene is possibly TRBD1 (5 bases). The CDR3 has 16 residues. V lost 0 bases and J lost 3, with 12 bases in between. From germline, CDR1 is LGHDT and CDR2 YNNKEL (reference sequence). This CDR3 is CASSQDLAGNNQPQHF. The DNA for the CDR3 is TGTGCCAGCAGCCAAGATCTAGCAGGGAACAATCAGCCCCAGCATTTT.

The chain joins TRBV2 to TRBJ1-6; a weak D match, TRBD1 (6 bases). The CDR3 consists of 14 residues. V was pared by 5 bases and J by 7 bases, with 12 bases between. In germline, CDR1 is SNHLY, CDR2 FYNNEI. The CDR3 DNA is TGTGCCAGCAGTTACAGGGCCCAGAATTCACCCCTCCACTTT. Translation gives CASSYRAQNSPLHF. The full variable domain, rest sourced from reference TRBV2 and TRBJ1-6, is EPEVTQTPSHQVTQMGQEVILRCVPISNHLYFYWYRQILGQKVEFLVSFYNNEISEKSEIFDDQFSVERPDGSNFTLKIRSTKLEDSAMYFCASSYRAQNSPLHFGNGTRLTVT.

The V gene is TRBV2, the J gene TRBJ1-1; D gene uncertain. The CDR3 is 15 residues long. The V gene lost 7 bases and the J gene lost 0 bases, with 15 bases spanning the gap. Per the germline V gene, CDR1 is SNHLY and CDR2 is FYNNEI. The CDR3: CASNLIGGVNTEAFF. For the CDR3, the DNA is TGTGCCAGCAATCTAATAGGCGGGGTGAACACTGAAGCTTTCTTT.

The chain employs TRBV23-1 and TRBJ1-4; D is ambiguous. TRBV23-1 is an open reading frame, and its role is uncertain. Trimming took off 0 bases at V and 8 bases at J, with 16 bases between the two ends. CDR3 length equals 16 residues. Here the CDR3 reads CASSQSAKGSREKLFF. CDR3 sequence (DNA): TGCGCCAGCAGTCAATCGGCCAAAGGATCAAGGGAAAAACTGTTTTTT.

The V call is TRBV3-1 (or the pseudogene TRBV3-2), the J call TRBJ1-1, with D unresolved. The CDR3 spans 13 residues. V lost 1 base and J 0 bases, leaving 3 bases between the germline ends. Germline V gene data show CDR1 as LGHDT and CDR2 as YNNKEL (reference sequence). The CDR3 DNA sequence: TGTGCCAGCAGCCAAGTCATGAACACTGAAGCTTTCTTT. Translation gives CASSQVMNTEAFF.

The chain recombines TRBV21-1 with TRBJ1-2; the table's D gene call, TRBD1, was not cross checked with the DNA. TRBV21-1 is a pseudogene. This CDR3 region has 19 residues. CDR3 protein: CASSLKVGQGGRGHYGYTF. In nucleotides, the CDR3 is TGTGCCAGCAGCCTGAAGGTCGGACAGGGTGGTCGGGGACACTATGGCTACACCTTC.

This clone was found once. The CDR3 sequence: CASSFVGRMNTEAFF. In DNA, the CDR3 is TGTGCCAGCAGTTTCGTAGGCAGAATGAACACTGAAGCTTTCTTT. The V call is TRBV27, the J call TRBJ1-1, with unresolved D. Germline V gives CDR1 MNHEY, CDR2 SMNVEV (reference sequence). Trimming stripped 3 bases from V and 0 bases from J, with 11 bases between. This CDR3 region has 15 residues.

This clone showed up just once. The chain couples TRBV7-3 to TRBJ2-3; possibly TRBD1 for D (7 bases). The CDR3 runs 16 residues. V was trimmed by 5 bases and J by 2 bases, leaving 17 bases between them. CDR1 SGHTA and CDR2 FQGTGA come from the germline V gene. CDR3 coding DNA: TGTGCCAGCAGCCCCTCATTGGAGGGGGCCACAGATACGCAGTATTTT. Translation: CASSPSLEGATDTQYF.

This sequence joins TRBV9 and TRBJ1-6, with D perhaps TRBD1 (5 bases). This CDR3 spans 15 amino acids. Germline V gene sequence: CDR1 SGDLS, CDR2 YYNGEE. Trimming stripped 0 bases from V and 7 bases from J, with 11 bases between. CDR3 amino acids: CASSVDRPGNSPLHF. The CDR3 DNA follows: TGTGCCAGCAGCGTAGACAGGCCCGGGAATTCACCCCTCCACTTT.

This clone has just one count. This chain links TRBV6-5 with TRBJ2-1; 7 bases line up with TRBD1. V shed 8 bases and J 5 bases; nucleotides not matched to a gene: 6. CDR1 and CDR2 (germline): MNHEY, SVGAGI. This CDR3 has 13 amino acids. The CDR3 sequence is CASGRDSHNEQFF. CDR3 in DNA: TGTGCCAGCGGCCGGGACAGTCACAATGAGCAGTTCTTC.

This clone was detected only once. V gene TRBV5-8 combines with J gene TRBJ2-1, with D maybe TRBD2 (6 bases). V lost 4 bases and J lost 4, with 18 bases in between. Germline V lookup: CDR1 SGHTS, CDR2 YDEGEE. The CDR3 runs 16 residues. As DNA, the CDR3 is TGTGCCAGCAGCCCATATTCAGTAGGGACTTACAATGAGCAGTTCTTC. Residues: CASSPYSVGTYNEQFF. Variable domain in full (rest from reference TRBV5-8 and TRBJ2-1): EAGVTQSPTHLIKTRGQQATLRCSPISGHTSVYWYQQALGLGLQFLLWYDEGEERNRGNFPPRFSGRQFPNYSSELNVNALELEDSALYLCASSPYSVGTYNEQFFGPGTRLTVL.

V usage is TRBV6-5 and J usage is TRBJ1-1; 9 bases agree with TRBD1. The CDR3 contains 14 residues. V lost 6 bases, J lost 3 bases, and 5 bases stayed unmatched. Germline V lookup: CDR1 MNHEY, CDR2 SVGAGI. The CDR3, as DNA: TGTGCCAGCAGACCTCGACAGGGGGACACTGAAGCTTTCTTT. Translated: CASRPRQGDTEAFF.

This clone appeared a few times. This chain joins TRBV19 and TRBJ2-2; D remains unclear. Per the germline V gene, CDR1 is LNHDA and CDR2 is SQIVND (reference sequence). This CDR3 spans 14 amino acids. V lost 1 base and J lost 0, with 3 bases in between. The CDR3 here is CASSIAANTGELFF. The CDR3 coding sequence is TGTGCCAGTAGTATAGCGGCGAACACCGGGGAGCTGTTTTTT. The full variable domain, in which reference TRBV19 and TRBJ2-2 provide the parts outside the CDR3, is DGGITQSPKYLFRKEGQNVTLSCEQNLNHDAMYWYRQDPGQGLRLIYYSQIVNDFQKGDIAEGYSVSREKKESFPLTVTSAQKNPTAFYLCASSIAANTGELFFGEGSRLTVL.

The chain uses TRBV19 and TRBJ2-7; 9 bases are a match to TRBD1. J lost 6 bases, V lost 7 bases, and 7 bases had no gene match. The CDR3 has 13 amino acids. CDR1 is LNHDA, CDR2 SQIVND, per germline (reference sequence). CDR3 in DNA: TGTGCCAGTAAATCAGGACAGGGGCTCGAGCAGTACTTC. This encodes CASKSGQGLEQYF.

The rearrangement uses TRBV19 and TRBJ1-6, with 8 bases identical to TRBD1. After removal of 3 bases from V and 3 bases from J, the junction contained 7 bases not matched to a gene. Germline CDR1 is LNHDA and CDR2 is SQIVND (reference sequence). The CDR3 runs to 17 residues. The CDR3 protein is CASSMTGETGYNSPLHF. The CDR3, as DNA: TGTGCCAGTAGTATGACAGGGGAAACGGGCTATAATTCACCCCTCCACTTT.

In this sample, this clone turned up a few times. V usage is TRBV12-3 or TRBV12-4 and J usage is TRBJ1-2; TRBD1 might be the D (6 bases). V lost 6 bases and J 6 bases, leaving 14 bases between the germline ends. This CDR3 spans 13 amino acids. The CDR3 protein is CASRLDRIHGYTF. CDR3 DNA: TGTGCCAGCAGACTGGACAGAATTCATGGCTACACCTTC.

This chain uses TRBV6-5 with TRBJ2-7; D is perhaps TRBD1 (6 bases). Germline V CDR1 and CDR2: MNHEY, SVGAGI. The CDR3 covers 13 residues. V was cut by 6 bases and J by 2 bases, with 11 bases left in between. This chain's CDR3 is CASRTGLAYEQYF. In DNA, the CDR3 is TGTGCCAGCAGAACAGGGCTGGCCTACGAGCAGTACTTC.

The chain carries TRBV7-9 and TRBJ1-5; D is unclear. Trimming pared 4 bases from V and 1 base from J, leaving 8 bases between. This CDR3 is built from 14 residues. Germline-derived CDR1 and CDR2 are SEHNR and FQNEAQ (reference sequence). The CDR3 DNA is TGTGCCAGCAGCTCTAGGACCAGCAATCAGCCCCAGCATTTT. This gives the protein CASSSRTSNQPQHF.